This T cell receptor beta chain was recorded in a study of blood T cell repertoires in COVID-19. In the study overall: The United States, Italy and Spain provided the acute and convalescent COVID-19 samples. The analysed material was cDNA or gDNA that came from T cells, B-cell-depleted T cells, or PBMCs.

The authors' processing: Scientists estimated how many nucleated cells there were by amplifying reference gene primers. The data were produced by immunoSEQ multiplex PCR, yet TCRdb's version contains in-frame clones alone and is incomplete. V and J calls and clone size are copied from that table; D and trimming were computed from the DNA. This table has roughly 350,000 clones, around nine tenths appearing once. Germline assignment: CDR1 SNHLY and CDR2 FYNNEI. CDR3 size: 15 residues. V lost 7 bases to trimming and J lost 4 bases; unmatched junction nucleotides: 6. Only one count was recorded for this clone.

The source material was peripheral blood. The chain combines TRBV2 with TRBJ2-3; TRBD2 agrees at 12 bases. This receptor was identified in a woman aged 50 to 65 with active or convalescent COVID-19. The DNA of the CDR3 is TGTGCCAGCAAGTTAGCTAGCGGGGGGGCAGATACGCAGTATTTT. The encoded protein is CASKLASGGADTQYF.